This T cell receptor (beta chain) was captured in a study of T cell changes during pregnancy in multiple sclerosis. TCRdb's copy holds only in-frame clones and misses some; the assay was immunoSEQ multiplex PCR. The repertoire has more than 90,000 clones, 75% to 95% of them found once; the top ten carry 3% to 3.5%. Per germline, CDR1 SGHRS and CDR2 YFSETQ. This CDR3 is 18 amino acids long. The ends lost 0 bases at V and 0 bases at J; junction bases unmatched: 9. The receptor comes from a female donor with multiple sclerosis, enrolled in a pregnancy study. Sequenced here: peripheral blood, sampled in the second trimester of pregnancy. The J gene is TRBJ2-1, the V gene TRBV5-1, with 7 positions matching TRBD2. The CDR3 sequence: CASSLAVGAGSSYNEQFF. The CDR3 DNA sequence: TGCGCCAGCAGCTTGGCCGTTGGAGCGGGGAGCTCCTACAATGAGCAGTTCTTC.